This entry lists 8 T cell receptor beta chains sequenced from one sample in a study of T cell repertoires in cytomegalovirus infection. TCRdb ran MiXCR on the reads and lists one entry per CDR3 protein. The sample shows around 570,000 distinct CDR3 sequences, under 45% of them seen only once. Antigen specificity for these receptors is unknown. This specimen was cultured PBMCs, taken from culture after CMV antigen stimulation. The receptors were sampled from a human donor in good health (CMV status not recorded). Some clones in this sample may be carry-over from other donors' samples.

This clonotype showed up just a few times. This chain joins TRBV7-6 and TRBJ2-7; 10 positions agree with TRBD2. This CDR3 is built from 18 residues. V shed 1 base and J 2 bases; nucleotides not matched to a gene: 11. Germline-derived CDR1 and CDR2 are SGHVS and FNYEAQ. CDR3 loop: CASSLGGTSVEMPYEQYF. CDR3 nucleotide sequence: TGTGCCAGCAGCTTAGGGGGGACTAGCGTGGAGATGCCCTACGAGCAGTACTTC.

This chain uses TRBV3-1 with TRBJ2-1; D remains ambiguous. In germline, CDR1 is LGHDT, CDR2 YNNKEL (reference sequence). CDR3 length: 13 amino acids. Between the trimmed V and J ends, which lost 4 bases and 8 bases, there was a span of 12 bases. In nucleotides, the CDR3 is TGTGCCAGCAGCCTCCTCGGGTCAGATGAGCAGTTCTTC. Translation: CASSLLGSDEQFF.

The table lists this clonotype with a few counts. The chain employs TRBV4-2 and TRBJ2-5; a possible D gene is TRBD1 (6 bases). V lost 0 bases, J lost 7 bases, and 15 bases lay in between. CDR3 size: 15 residues. From germline, CDR1 is LGHNA and CDR2 YNFKEQ. The CDR3, as DNA: TGTGCCAGCAGCCAAGATGTGGGGGCTAGGGGGACCCAGTACTTC. Its protein is CASSQDVGARGTQYF.

This clonotype has a handful of counts. This rearrangement joins TRBV11-2 to TRBJ2-3; D gene uncertain. CDR1 is SGHAT and CDR2 is FQNNGV in the germline V gene. The V gene lost 5 bases and the J gene lost 2 bases, with 11 bases spanning the gap. CDR3 length equals 14 residues. CDR3 sequence (DNA): TGTGCCAGCAGCCGTACTCAGGTCACAGATACGCAGTATTTT. Amino acid sequence: CASSRTQVTDTQYF.

This clonotype was seen at least ten times. The chain is built from TRBV7-2 and TRBJ2-5, with 10 nucleotides matching TRBD2. CDR1 is SGHTA and CDR2 is FQGNSA in the germline V gene. Losses at the gene ends were 1 base for V and 5 bases for J; bases not matched to a gene: 7. CDR3 length: 16 amino acids. The CDR3: CASSLGAGGRVETQYF. The CDR3 region has the DNA TGTGCCAGCAGCTTAGGAGCGGGGGGGCGGGTGGAGACCCAGTACTTC.

This clonotype was picked up a small number of times. The chain employs TRBV7-2 and TRBJ2-7; D is undetermined. CDR1 and CDR2 from the germline V gene are SGHTA and FQGNSA. CDR3 length equals 12 residues. With 3 bases removed from V and 8 bases from J, the gap between germline ends came to 11 bases. DNA for the CDR3: TGTGCCAGCAGCTTTCTACAGTTGCAGCAGTACTTC. Protein product: CASSFLQLQQYF.

The chain combines TRBV7-6 with TRBJ1-4; no reliable D call. V was clipped by 5 bases and J by 7 bases, with 11 bases between them. Germline CDR1 reads SGHVS; CDR2 reads FNYEAQ. This CDR3 has 13 amino acids. For the CDR3, the DNA is TGTGCCAGCAGCCCCTGGGGAGTTGAAAAACTGTTTTTT. Protein: CASSPWGVEKLFF.

The chain recombines TRBV6-2 or TRBV6-3 with TRBJ2-1, with 7 bases that match TRBD2. This CDR3 region has 16 residues. The V segment lost 3 bases and the J segment 6 bases; nucleotides outside the gene matches: 11. From germline, CDR1 is MNHEY and CDR2 SVGEGT. CDR3 sequence (DNA): TGTGCCAGCAGTTATGCAGCGGGGCGGTCGGGCAATGAGCAGTTCTTC. It translates to CASSYAAGRSGNEQFF.